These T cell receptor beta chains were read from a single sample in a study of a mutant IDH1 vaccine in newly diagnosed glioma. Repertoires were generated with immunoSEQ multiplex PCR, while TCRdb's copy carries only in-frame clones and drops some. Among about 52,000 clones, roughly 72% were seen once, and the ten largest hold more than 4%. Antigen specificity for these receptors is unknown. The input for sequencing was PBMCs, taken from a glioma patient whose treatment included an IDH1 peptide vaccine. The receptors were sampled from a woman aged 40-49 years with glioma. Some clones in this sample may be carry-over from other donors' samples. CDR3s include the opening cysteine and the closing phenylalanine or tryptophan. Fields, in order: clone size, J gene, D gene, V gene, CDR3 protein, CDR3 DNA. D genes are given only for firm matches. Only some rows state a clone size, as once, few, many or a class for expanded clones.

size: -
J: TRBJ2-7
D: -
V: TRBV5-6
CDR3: CASSPRASYEQYF
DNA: TGTGCCAGCAGCCCCCGGGCCTCCTACGAGCAGTACTTC

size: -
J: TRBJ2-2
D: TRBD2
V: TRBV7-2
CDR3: CASSAHSGAPNTGELFF
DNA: TGTGCCAGCAGCGCACATAGCGGGGCCCCGAACACCGGGGAGCTGTTTTTT

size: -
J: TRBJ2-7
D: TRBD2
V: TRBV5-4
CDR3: CASSLELAGASYEQYF
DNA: TGTGCCAGCAGCTTGGAACTAGCGGGAGCTTCCTACGAGCAGTACTTC

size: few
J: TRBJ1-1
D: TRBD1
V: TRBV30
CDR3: CAYGQGNIEAFF
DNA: TGTGCCTACGGACAGGGGAACATTGAAGCTTTCTTT

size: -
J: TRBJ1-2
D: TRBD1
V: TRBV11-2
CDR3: CASSPDRFYGYTF
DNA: TGTGCCAGCAGCCCGGACAGGTTCTATGGCTACACCTTC

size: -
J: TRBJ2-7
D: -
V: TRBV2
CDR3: CASAAGPDYEQYF
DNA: TGTGCCAGCGCGGCGGGGCCCGACTACGAGCAGTACTTC

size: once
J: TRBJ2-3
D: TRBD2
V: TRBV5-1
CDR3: CASSAGLAGTDTQYF
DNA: TGCGCCAGCAGCGCTGGACTAGCGGGCACAGATACGCAGTATTTT

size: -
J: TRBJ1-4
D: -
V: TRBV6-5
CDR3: CASGTGWDREKLFF
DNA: TGTGCCAGTGGAACGGGTTGGGATCGCGAAAAACTGTTTTTT

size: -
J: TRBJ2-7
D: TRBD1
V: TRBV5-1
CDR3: CASSLGTGDIRRDEQYF
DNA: TGCGCCAGCAGCTTAGGGACAGGGGATATTAGGAGGGACGAGCAGTACTTC

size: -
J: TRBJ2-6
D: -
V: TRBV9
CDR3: CASSSILGSGANVLTF
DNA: TGTGCCAGCAGCTCTATCCTAGGTTCTGGGGCCAACGTCCTGACTTTC

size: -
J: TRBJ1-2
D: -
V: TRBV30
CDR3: CAWSEGSGTAGTF
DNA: TGTGCCTGGAGCGAGGGATCCGGGACGGCCGGCACCTTC

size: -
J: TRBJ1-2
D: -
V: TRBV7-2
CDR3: CASSLREGRNYGYTF
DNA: TGTGCCAGCAGCTTACGCGAGGGGAGAAACTATGGCTACACCTTC

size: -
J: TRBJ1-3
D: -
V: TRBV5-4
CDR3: CASSSGLGGLDF
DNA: TGTGCCAGCAGCTCAGGGTTGGGGGGATTGGATTTT

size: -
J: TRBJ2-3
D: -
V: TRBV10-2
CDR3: CASSERTPTDTQYF
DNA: TGCGCCAGCAGTGAGAGGACCCCCACAGATACGCAGTATTTT

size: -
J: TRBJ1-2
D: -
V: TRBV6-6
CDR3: CASRDRQPYYGYTF
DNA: TGTGCCAGCAGGGACCGACAGCCCTACTATGGCTACACCTTC

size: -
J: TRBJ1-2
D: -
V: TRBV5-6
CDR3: CASSFRGREVGYGYTF
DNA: -

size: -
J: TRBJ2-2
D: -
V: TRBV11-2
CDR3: CASRPPGRSNTGELFF
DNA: TGTGCCAGCAGGCCACCGGGGCGTTCGAACACCGGGGAGCTGTTTTTT

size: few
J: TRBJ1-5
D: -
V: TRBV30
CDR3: CAWSVVGIYQPQHF
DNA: TGTGCCTGGAGTGTTGTGGGGATATATCAGCCCCAGCATTTT

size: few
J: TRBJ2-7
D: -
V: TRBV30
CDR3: CAWSVLGSSQYF
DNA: TGTGCCTGGAGTGTGTTGGGGAGTTCGCAGTACTTC

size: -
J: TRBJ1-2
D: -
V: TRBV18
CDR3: CASSPSGGASNYGYTF
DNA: TGTGCCAGCTCGCCCAGTGGGGGGGCGTCTAACTATGGCTACACCTTC

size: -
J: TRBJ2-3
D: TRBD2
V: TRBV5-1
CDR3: CASSFSRGGGARDTQYF
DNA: TGCGCCAGCAGCTTCAGTCGCGGCGGGGGGGCAAGAGATACGCAGTATTTT

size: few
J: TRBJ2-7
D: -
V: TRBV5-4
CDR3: CASSVTRTYEQYF
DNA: TGTGCCAGCAGCGTGACAAGGACCTACGAGCAGTACTTC

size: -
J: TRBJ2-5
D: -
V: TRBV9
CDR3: CASSPRIGGRTETQYF
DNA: TGTGCCAGCAGCCCCCGAATTGGGGGGAGGACAGAGACCCAGTACTTC

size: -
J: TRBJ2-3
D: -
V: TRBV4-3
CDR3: CASSQEIWGTGTDTQYF
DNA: TGCGCCAGCAGCCAAGAAATCTGGGGTACGGGAACAGATACGCAGTATTTT

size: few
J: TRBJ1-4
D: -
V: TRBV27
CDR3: CASIATNEKLFF
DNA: TGTGCCAGTATAGCAACTAATGAAAAACTGTTTTTT

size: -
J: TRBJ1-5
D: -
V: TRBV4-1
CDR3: CASTSSEYSNQPQHF
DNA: TGCGCCAGCACCTCGAGTGAATATAGCAATCAGCCCCAGCATTTT

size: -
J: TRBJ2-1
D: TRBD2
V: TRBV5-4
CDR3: CASSDGLAVPYNEQFF
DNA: TGTGCCAGCAGTGACGGACTAGCTGTGCCCTACAATGAGCAGTTCTTC

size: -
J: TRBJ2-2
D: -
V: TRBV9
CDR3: CASSVAWNTGELFF
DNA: TGTGCCAGCAGCGTAGCGTGGAACACCGGGGAGCTGTTTTTT

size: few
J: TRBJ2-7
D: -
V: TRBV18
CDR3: CASSPRVGEQYF
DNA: TGTGCCAGCTCACCCAGGGTAGGCGAGCAGTACTTC

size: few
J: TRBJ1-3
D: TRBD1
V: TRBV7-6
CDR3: CASSLRQGAIGNTIYF
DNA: TGTGCCAGCAGCCTCAGACAGGGGGCGATAGGAAACACCATATATTTT

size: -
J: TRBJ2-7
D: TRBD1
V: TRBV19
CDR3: CASSDGTGLYEQYF
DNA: TGTGCCAGTAGTGACGGGACAGGGCTCTACGAGCAGTACTTC

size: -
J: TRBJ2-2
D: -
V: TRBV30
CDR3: CAWRSLREKVGELFF
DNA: TGTGCCTGGAGATCCTTAAGGGAGAAGGTCGGGGAGCTGTTTTTT

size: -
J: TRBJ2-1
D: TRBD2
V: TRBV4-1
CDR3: CASSQEKGLASNEQFF
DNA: TGCGCCAGCAGCCAAGAGAAGGGACTAGCGTCCAATGAGCAGTTCTTC

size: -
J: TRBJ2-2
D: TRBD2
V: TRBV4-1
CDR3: CASSQIPGLVGTGELFF
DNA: TGCGCCAGCAGCCAAATACCGGGACTAGTCGGGACCGGGGAGCTGTTTTTT